There are many counts of the clone carrying this T cell receptor beta chain. Its antigen is not known. TCRdb ran MiXCR on the 5' RACE reads and lists one entry per CDR3 protein. The sample lists about 130,000 distinct CDR3 sequences, roughly 6.6% occurring once. This sample is drawn from a study of CD8 T cells in ankylosing spondylitis. Study conclusions and caveats: Disease-linked clones bore a CD8+ phenotype and were relatively rare in peripheral blood. A number of the motif variants had already been described in reactive arthritis synovial fluid and blood. Matched synovial fluid from ankylosing spondylitis patients was reported to be enriched for disease-linked clones.

Germline V gene data show CDR1 as SGHVS and CDR2 as FQNEAQ. The CDR3 loop spans 15 amino acids. Trimming stripped 0 bases from V and 0 bases from J, with 8 bases between. This sequence originates from a male donor with ankylosing spondylitis or in good health (not recorded which). The chain carries TRBV7-8 and TRBJ2-5, with D hard to call. Sequencing used blood, either unsorted or a sorted T cell fraction (not recorded which). The CDR3 DNA follows: TGTGCCAGCAGCTTAGCTACCAGCCACCAAGAGACCCAGTACTTC. Amino acid sequence: CASSLATSHQETQYF.